This T cell receptor beta chain was documented in a study of PD-L1 blockade in urothelial cancer. Study-wide context: About 90% of the roughly 29 patients were men with bladder-origin urothelial cancer. Samples of blood were analyzed 3 weeks (second dose) and 6 weeks after treatment start. Study conclusions and caveats: Sub-median blood TCR clonality before treatment predicted longer survival.

In the case of this clone: Its antigen is as yet unknown.

This table comes from immunoSEQ multiplex PCR, and its TCRdb copy is limited to in-frame clones, with some not included. The repertoire holds fewer than 130,000 clones, with around 85% as singletons. CDR1 is SGHVS, CDR2 FNYEAQ, per germline. This CDR3 contains 15 residues. Trimming took 2 bases from V and 2 from J, leaving 9 bases between them. This chain links TRBV7-6 with TRBJ2-2, with D tentatively TRBD1 (5 bases). The TCR sequence derives from a man aged 45 to 65 with urothelial cancer. Material: PBMCs, obtained around atezolizumab (anti-PD-L1) treatment. The chain's CDR3 is CASSLTGKNTGELFF. DNA of the CDR3: TGTGCCAGCAGCTTAACAGGCAAAAACACCGGGGAGCTGTTTTTT.